This T cell receptor beta chain was sequenced for a study of PD-1 blockade in classical Hodgkin lymphoma. Study-level points and caveats: Newly diagnosed patients reportedly trailed healthy donors in baseline TCR diversity. Sources of repertoire differences remain undefined, possibly disease activity or prior therapy.

TCRdb's table, derived via immunoSEQ multiplex PCR, lists solely in-frame clones and lacks some. Of fewer than 25,000 clones listed, 90% to 95% were seen once; the top ten hold 0.41%. V was clipped by 1 base and J by 6 bases, with 20 bases between them. Per the germline V gene, CDR1 is KGHSH and CDR2 is LQKENI. This CDR3 spans 17 amino acids. Time point of the sample: newly diagnosed, previously untreated cHL patient sample. Magnetic negative selection was used to purify CD4+ T cells from thawed PBMCs. PBMCs from untreated, newly diagnosed classical Hodgkin lymphoma were comparison samples. Comment on this clone: No antigen is known for it.

The specimen sequenced was CD4+ T cells from blood. The V and J genes are TRBV18 and TRBJ2-3, with a tentative D call TRBD1 (8 bases). This sequence originates from a human donor with classical Hodgkin lymphoma. In DNA form, the CDR3 reads TGTGCCAGCTCACCACGTACCGGACAGGGAGGGAAGGATACGCAGTATTTT. It codes for CASSPRTGQGGKDTQYF.